The present entry profiles one TCR beta chain with its context. These data belong to a study of blood T cell repertoires in COVID-19. The study recruited people aged about 18 to 95 years across around 24 US areas. Self-reported history from a screening survey and questionnaire set each donor's cohort. Germline CDR1 MNHEY, CDR2 SMNVEV (reference sequence). The CDR3 extends over 12 amino acids. V lost 1 base and J lost 10, with 5 bases in between. The protocol was immunoSEQ multiplex PCR, while the TCRdb copy is restricted to in-frame clones and leaves out a portion. The sample comprises 60,000 to 80,000 clones, approximately 81% of which are singletons, and 3% to 4.5% rests with the top ten.

The rearrangement links TRBV27 to TRBJ1-6; D call uncertain. The source of this sequence is a woman aged 40 to 50 with acute COVID-19. The sample consisted of PBMCs or T cells enriched from blood (not recorded which). Here the CDR3 reads CASSLYRSPLHF. DNA of the CDR3: TGTGCCAGCAGTTTATATCGGTCACCCCTCCACTTT.